The 4 T cell receptor beta chains below come from one sample, sequenced in a study of T cells in Graves' hyperthyroidism and ophthalmopathy (dated by TCRdb to about 2019). The library relied on multiplex PCR. TCRdb records Illumina HiSeq 2000 as the sequencer. The TCR beta CDR3 regions were amplified from the RNA transcripts. A first-round RT-PCR of the TCR CDR3 used the HTBI primer set with the Qiagen OneStep RT-PCR kit. The public reads were reprocessed in TCRdb via fastp at Q25 and MiXCR, keeping in-frame beta chains. Each CDR3 protein gets just one entry, which takes the most common genes and DNA from the rows behind it. Counted in this sample were some 800,000 distinct CDR3 sequences; around 39% of them appeared once. 8% to 9% of the sample comes from the top ten. Material for sequencing was blood. The receptor set was obtained from a man aged 18 to 29 with Graves' hyperthyroidism.

This clonotype was detected ten times or more. The V gene is TRBV2, the J gene TRBJ1-2, with D unclear. Trimming took off 0 bases at V and 3 bases at J, with 5 bases between the two ends. Germline V gene lookup returns CDR1 SNHLY and CDR2 FYNNEI. The length of the CDR3 is 13 residues. The CDR3 DNA reads as TGTGCCAGCAGTGAAGCACAGTACTATGGCTACACCTTC. This encodes CASSEAQYYGYTF.

This clonotype was detected ten times or more. The chain combines TRBV29-1 with TRBJ2-7, with 7 bases aligning to TRBD1. This CDR3 spans 12 amino acids. The junction had 8 bases not matched to a gene; V was cut back by 6 bases and J by 6 bases. Germline assignment: CDR1 SQVTM and CDR2 ANQGSEA. For the CDR3, the DNA is TGCAGCGTCGGGGACAGCAGATTCGAGCAGTACTTC. Residues: CSVGDSRFEQYF.

This clonotype was seen a handful of times. This chain joins TRBV5-1 and TRBJ2-7; D is undetermined. V was trimmed by 4 bases and J by 1 base, leaving 15 bases between them. The CDR3 runs 15 residues. CDR1 and CDR2 from the germline V gene are SGHRS and YFSETQ. The CDR3 is CASSDWRSGSYEQYF. CDR3 in DNA: TGCGCCAGCAGCGACTGGCGGTCAGGATCCTACGAGCAGTACTTC.

V gene TRBV9 combines with J gene TRBJ1-3, with D maybe TRBD1 (5 bases). Germline assignment: CDR1 SGDLS and CDR2 YYNGEE. Deletions cut 7 bases from V and 0 bases from J, with 17 bases between. The CDR3 runs 16 residues. The CDR3 DNA sequence: TGTGCCAGCTGCGCAGGTTGGGGGTCCTCTGGAAACACCATATATTTT. Protein sequence: CASCAGWGSSGNTIYF.